This T cell receptor beta chain was observed in a study of regulatory T cells in long-lasting Graves disease (TCRdb year 2021). With respect to the entire study: In the newly diagnosed Graves' disease group, patients had been taking antithyroid drugs for less than 3 months. Patients with persistent Graves' disease were compared with patients with newly diagnosed Graves' disease using TCR sequencing and RNA sequencing of peripheral blood. The study was conducted in China and was registered as a clinical trial. A total of about 33 samples underwent TCR sequencing, from roughly 13 patients with persistent Graves' disease and 20 patients with newly diagnosed Graves' disease.

From the germline V gene, CDR1 is MNHNS and CDR2 is SASEGT. The CDR3 sequence holds 14 residues, the cysteine and phenylalanine included. Only the CDR3 DNA is retained, 42 bases long and in frame from the first base. The time point label on this specimen signifies: newly diagnosed GD, antithyroid drugs for less than 3 months. For both TCR sequencing and RNA sequencing, RNA was extracted from PBMCs in TRIzol. Graves' disease was diagnosed according to American Thyroid Association guidelines. The patients came from an endocrinology department in Xi'an, China. Each patient gave approximately 10 milliliters of peripheral blood, collected in an EDTA anticoagulant tube. Ficoll Paque Plus density gradient separation was used to isolate PBMCs, and no additional T cell sorting was done. RNA quality was checked with an Agilent 2100 Bioanalyzer and agarose gel, and concentration with a NanoDrop 2000. Overall results and qualifications from the work: More public clonotypes were shared among persistent patients (2,741) than among newly diagnosed patients (roughly 1,000). The authors acknowledged the small sample size as a limitation that may reduce accuracy. TRBV28, TRBJ1-2 and TRBJ2-5 were preferentially used in persistent disease, while TRBV20-1 and TRBJ2-1 were favored in newly diagnosed disease. Only the TCR beta chain was sequenced and analyzed. Lower TCR Shannon entropy and fewer highly expanded clones were observed in persistent Graves' disease patients than in newly diagnosed patients, which suggested clonal expansion. Because the primary lesion, thyroid tissue, could not be accessed, the study looked at peripheral blood alone.

The library was obtained by multiplex PCR. The instrument given in TCRdb is Illumina HiSeq 4000. CDR3 regions were amplified by Arm-PCR with iRepertoire HTBI primers to construct TCR beta libraries. Before sequencing, the PCR products underwent gel purification. The published analysis was carried out like this. A total of 62 TRBV and some 15 TRBJ segments were identified across samples and were used for gene usage analysis of CDR3 amino acid clonotypes. COPE and FqMerger were used to merge filtered high-quality paired reads into contigs. BLAST was used to align contigs to IMGT TRBV, TRBD and TRBJ reference genes, with CDR3 defined following IMGT. Highly expanded clones were defined as clonotypes with a frequency above 0.1%. Shannon entropy served as the measure of repertoire diversity, while the Gini coefficient captured V-J evenness. Public clonotypes were defined as clonotypes shared by more than one individual. TCRdb reanalyzed the raw reads on its own, using fastp at Q25 for trimming and MiXCR for clone calling, and kept in-frame beta chains. Each record represents a unique CDR3 protein, reported with the most common genes and DNA among its rows. The V and J calls reflect TCRdb's pipeline rather than the authors' work. Within this sample are roughly 410,000 distinct CDR3 sequences, with about 15% of them counted one time only. The ten biggest clones cover approximately 7.8% of the sample.

For this clonotype: No antigen is known for it. One end of the junction does not line up with germline, which may come from a read error.

These same records also appear under a second study, on T cells in Graves' hyperthyroidism and ophthalmopathy. Taken from the second paper: Stable Graves' hyperthyroidism was defined as the absence of progression to ophthalmopathy over 18 months of follow-up. The hyperthyroidism patients were between 18 and 65 years old and newly diagnosed, with a disease duration of less than 2 months. Any patient with an uncontrolled infection, another autoimmune disease, pregnancy or lactation was excluded. Diagnoses were established on the basis of clinical symptoms, serum thyroxine and TRAb, thyroid ultrasound, and orbital computed tomography. For the first round of RT-PCR on the TCR CDR3, the HTBI primer set was used together with the Qiagen OneStep RT-PCR kit. Most expanded thyroid clonotypes (frequency above 0.001) were also found in blood, which suggests that blood repertoires may mirror thyroid immune responses. Ophthalmopathy was separated from stable hyperthyroidism by a 13 V-J signature model, with around 90% sensitivity and approximately 81% specificity obtained in cross-validation and 80%/75% obtained in testing. In validation, the model predicted progression to ophthalmopathy with approximately 71% sensitivity and about 72% specificity, a median of approximately 6.7 months before onset. To identify distinguishing TCR V-J signatures, a discovery cohort of 95 to 100 patients was used, comprising some 45 with Graves' ophthalmopathy and around 57 with stable Graves' hyperthyroidism. An independent validation cohort of 18 to 20 hyperthyroidism patients and approximately 16 patients who later progressed to ophthalmopathy tested prospective prediction of ophthalmopathy. For training and testing, the roughly 97 patients in the discovery cohort were randomly divided in a 7:3 ratio. Thyroid tissue and blood T-cell repertoires from about 6 Graves' hyperthyroidism patients were also compared in the study. Once sampling was done, hyperthyroidism patients were given methimazole at a starting dose of 30 mg daily, whereas ophthalmopathy patients were given high-dose intravenous methylprednisolone. Libraries were constructed in a second round of multiplex PCR, after which size selection and purification were carried out. Paired-end sequencing of the libraries was performed with 100 bp reads on an Illumina HiSeq2000. SOAPnuke was used to process the raw data, removing reads that contained adapters or uncalled bases, had a mean Phred below 15, or lacked an exact match to the constant primer or identifier. COPE v1.2.5 was used to merge the high-quality paired reads, and each unique nucleotide sequence was defined as a clonotype. MiTCR v1.1 was used to align the clonotypes against IMGT TRBV, TRBD and TRBJ reference segments. Analysis was restricted to V-J combinations with a frequency above 0.0001, which covered 99.2% of repertoires. The TCS score was defined as the ratio of F50 (clonal expansion) to E x V (chaos), calculated using BLOSUM62-based TCRdist between CDR3 peptides within each V-J. Welch's t-statistics and random forest reduced some 510 V-J features to 13, which were used in a naive Bayes classifier (R e1071). Sample size was not statistically predetermined, and blinding of investigators to group allocation was not performed. According to the paper, TCR Vbeta CDR3 sequencing was carried out on more than 120 peripheral blood samples, which came from approximately 43 ophthalmopathy, 75 or so hyperthyroidism and about 17 progressor patients.

The clonotype was recovered from a woman in her 40s with Graves disease. Donor details come from another sample of the same person, matched by shared clones. The source was peripheral blood mononuclear cells (PBMCs), collected at new diagnosis, from a patient treated with antithyroid drugs. The chain is encoded by TRBV6-1 joined to TRBJ1-5; confidence is insufficient to name the D gene. CDR3 region: CAGSDLALFQPQHF. The sequenced DNA: TGTGCCGGCAGTGATCTGGCACTGTTTCAGCCCCAGCATTTT.